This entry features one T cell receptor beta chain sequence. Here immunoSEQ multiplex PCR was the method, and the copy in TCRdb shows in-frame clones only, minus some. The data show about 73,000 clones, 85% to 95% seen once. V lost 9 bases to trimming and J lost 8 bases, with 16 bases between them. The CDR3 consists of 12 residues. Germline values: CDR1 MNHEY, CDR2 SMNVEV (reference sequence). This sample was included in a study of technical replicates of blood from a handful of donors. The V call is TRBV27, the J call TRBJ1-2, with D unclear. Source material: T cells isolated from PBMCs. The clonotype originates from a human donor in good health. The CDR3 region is CARPRLRGGYTF. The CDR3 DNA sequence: TGTGCCAGACCCCGACTGCGCGGAGGCTACACCTTC.